This TCR beta chain was obtained from a study of cytotoxic CD8 clonotypes in ibrutinib-treated CLL. Profiling relied on immunoSEQ multiplex PCR, and the TCRdb table lists in-frame clones only, not all of them. The data contain 250,000 to 350,000 clones, around 69% of them seen just once; the ten biggest clones take up roughly 5.7%. The CDR3 spans 13 residues. Trimming pared 5 bases from V and 7 bases from J, leaving 9 bases between. In germline, CDR1 is SGHVS, CDR2 FQNEAQ. The receptor's source is a human donor with chronic lymphocytic leukemia. The gene calls are TRBV7-8 and TRBJ1-6; D remains unclear. The sample consisted of PBMCs, taken at disease progression, from a patient treated with ibrutinib. This CDR3 reads CASSMDPNSPLHF. CDR3 DNA: TGTGCCAGCAGCATGGACCCAAATTCACCCCTCCACTTT.